This T cell receptor beta chain was sequenced for a study of blood T cell repertoires in COVID-19. Study information: Spain, Italy and the United States supplied samples that represented acute and convalescent COVID-19. The analysed material was cDNA or gDNA that came from T cells, B-cell-depleted T cells, or PBMCs.

The V and J ends lost 4 bases and 7 bases respectively, with 19 bases between them. CDR3 length equals 16 residues. CDR1 and CDR2 (germline): KGHDR, SFDVKD. In the source study's methods: Nucleated cell number was recorded as an estimate derived from reference gene primer amplification. Only in-frame clones appear in the TCRdb table, and some are missing; sequencing was by immunoSEQ multiplex PCR. That table furnishes V, J and clone size, whereas the DNA furnished D and trimming. Altogether some 83,000 clones are present, around 80% being singletons, with the ten largest covering approximately 5.8%. The TCR comes from a man aged 55-75 years with active or convalescent COVID-19. This chain links TRBV24-1 with TRBJ1-5, with D perhaps TRBD1 (5 bases). Material for sequencing was peripheral blood. CDR3 bases: TGTGCCACCAGTGACCGCTGGGGCGGCCTCGGACAGCCCCAGCATTTT. Translated: CATSDRWGGLGQPQHF.